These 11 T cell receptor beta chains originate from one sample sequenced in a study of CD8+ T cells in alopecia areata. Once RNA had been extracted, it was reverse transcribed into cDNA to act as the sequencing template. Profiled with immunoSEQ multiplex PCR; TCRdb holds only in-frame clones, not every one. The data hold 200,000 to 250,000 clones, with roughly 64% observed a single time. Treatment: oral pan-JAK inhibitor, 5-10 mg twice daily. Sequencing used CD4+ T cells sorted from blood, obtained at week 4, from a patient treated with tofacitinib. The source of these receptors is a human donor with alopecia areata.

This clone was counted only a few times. The chain's CDR3 is CAWTRTSGAFVQYF. The CDR3 DNA sequence: TGTGCCTGGACCCGGACTAGCGGGGCATTTGTGCAGTACTTC. The chain recombines TRBV30 with TRBJ2-7, with 12 positions matching TRBD2. CDR1 is GTSNPN and CDR2 is SVGIG in the germline V gene (reference sequence). CDR3 length equals 14 residues. V was pared by 4 bases and J by 9 bases, with 10 bases of the junction left unmatched. Full variable domain (outside the CDR3, taken from reference TRBV30 and TRBJ2-7): SQTIHQWPATLVQPVGSPLSLECTVEGTSNPNLYWYRQAAGRGLQLLFYSVGIGQISSEVPQNLSASRPQDRQFILSSKKLLLSDSGFYLCAWTRTSGAFVQYFGPGTRLTVT.

The CDR3 loop is CASNEVYTGELFF. DNA for the CDR3: TGTGCCAGCAATGAGGTCTACACCGGGGAGCTGTTTTTT. The V and J genes are TRBV2 and TRBJ2-2, with D unresolved. This CDR3 region has 13 residues. Trimming shortened V by 7 bases and J by 3 bases, and 9 bases separated the two germline ends. Germline assignment: CDR1 SNHLY and CDR2 FYNNEI.

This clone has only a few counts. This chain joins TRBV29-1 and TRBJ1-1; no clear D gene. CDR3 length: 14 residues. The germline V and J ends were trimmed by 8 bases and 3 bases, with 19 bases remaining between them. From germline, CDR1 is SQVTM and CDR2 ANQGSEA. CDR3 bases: TGCAGCTTTGTAGATATGGTAGTTTACACTGAAGCTTTCTTT. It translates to CSFVDMVVYTEAFF.

The CDR3 DNA is TGTGCCAGCAGCTTCCTAGACAGGGACAATTCACCCCTCCACTTT. It specifies CASSFLDRDNSPLHF. The V gene is TRBV7-2, the J gene TRBJ1-6; TRBD1 aligns across 7 bases. Germline assignment: CDR1 SGHTA and CDR2 FQGNSA. Germline trimming cut 3 bases from V and 7 bases from J; bases unmatched to any gene: 6. There are 15 residues in the CDR3.

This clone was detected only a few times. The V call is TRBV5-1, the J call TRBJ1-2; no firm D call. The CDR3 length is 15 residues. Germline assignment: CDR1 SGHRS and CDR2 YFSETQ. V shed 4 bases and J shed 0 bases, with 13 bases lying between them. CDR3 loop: CASSPHESANYGYTF. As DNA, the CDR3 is TGCGCCAGCAGCCCCCACGAATCAGCTAACTATGGCTACACCTTC. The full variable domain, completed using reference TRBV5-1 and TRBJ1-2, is KAGVTQTPRYLIKTRGQQVTLSCSPISGHRSVSWYQQTPGQGLQFLFEYFSETQRNKGNFPGRFSGRQFSNSRSEMNVSTLELGDSALYLCASSPHESANYGYTFGSGTRLTVV.

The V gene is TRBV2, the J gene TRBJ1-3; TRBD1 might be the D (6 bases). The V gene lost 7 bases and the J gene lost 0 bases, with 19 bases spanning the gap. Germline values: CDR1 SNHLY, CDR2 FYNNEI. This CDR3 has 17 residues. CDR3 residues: CASTSQGGLYSGNTIYF. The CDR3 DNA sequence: TGTGCCAGCACCTCACAGGGAGGACTATACTCTGGAAACACCATATATTTT.

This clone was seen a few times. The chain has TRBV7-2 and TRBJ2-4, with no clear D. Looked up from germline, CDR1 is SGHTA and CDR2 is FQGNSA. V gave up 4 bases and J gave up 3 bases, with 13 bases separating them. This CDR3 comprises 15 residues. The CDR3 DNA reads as TGTGCCAGCAGCTCCGGCAGTGTAGGCAAAAACATTCAGTACTTC. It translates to CASSSGSVGKNIQYF.

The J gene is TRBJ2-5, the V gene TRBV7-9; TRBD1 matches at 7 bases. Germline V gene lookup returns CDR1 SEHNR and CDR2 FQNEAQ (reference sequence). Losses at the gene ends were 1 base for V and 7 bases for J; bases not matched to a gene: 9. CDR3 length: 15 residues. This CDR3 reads CASSLGQGSSRTQYF. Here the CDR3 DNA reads TGTGCCAGCAGCTTAGGACAGGGTTCCTCCAGGACCCAGTACTTC.

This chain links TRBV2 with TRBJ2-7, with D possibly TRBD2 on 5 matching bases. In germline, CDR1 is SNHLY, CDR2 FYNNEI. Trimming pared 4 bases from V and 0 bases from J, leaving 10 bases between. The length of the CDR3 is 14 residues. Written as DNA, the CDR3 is TGTGCCAGCAGTGGTCGGGGTACCTCCTACGAGCAGTACTTC. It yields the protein CASSGRGTSYEQYF.

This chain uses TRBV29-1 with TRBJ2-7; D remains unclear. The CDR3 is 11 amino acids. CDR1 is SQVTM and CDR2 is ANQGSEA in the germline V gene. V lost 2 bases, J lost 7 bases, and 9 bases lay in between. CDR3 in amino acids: CSVETGAEQYF. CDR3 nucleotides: TGCAGCGTTGAAACCGGAGCGGAGCAGTACTTC.

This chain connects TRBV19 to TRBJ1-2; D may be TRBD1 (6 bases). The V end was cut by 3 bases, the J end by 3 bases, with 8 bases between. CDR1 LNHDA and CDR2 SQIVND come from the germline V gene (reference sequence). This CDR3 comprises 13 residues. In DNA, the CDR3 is TGTGCCAGTAGTATTGAGGGGGACTATGGCTACACCTTC. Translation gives CASSIEGDYGYTF.